The 19 T cell receptor beta chains in this list originate from one sample, sequenced in a study of T-cell memory formation after mild COVID-19. TCRdb passed the 5' RACE reads through MiXCR, listing each CDR3 protein once. Found here are around 250,000 distinct CDR3 sequences, over 9% of them singletons; the top ten hold around 23%. Sequencing was done on a sample of PBMCs or a T cell subset sorted from them (not recorded which). The receptor source for this set is a man between 18 and 29 years old who had mild COVID-19 (a few samples of this study predate the infection). Cell type and time point are not known.

This clonotype was recorded a few times. V and J are TRBV9 and TRBJ1-5; D is uncertain. V lost 4 bases to trimming and J lost 6 bases, with 11 bases between them. The CDR3 runs to 13 residues. The germline gives CDR1 SGDLS, CDR2 YYNGEE. The CDR3 region has the DNA TGTGCCAGCAGCCCAGGTGTCGTTCAGCCCCAGCATTTT. Encoded protein: CASSPGVVQPQHF.

This chain joins TRBV7-9 and TRBJ2-1; D not certain. The CDR3 has 15 residues. V was pared by 1 base and J by 1 base, with 8 bases between. CDR1 is SEHNR, CDR2 FQNEAQ, per germline (reference sequence). For the CDR3, the DNA is TGTGCCAGCAGCTTAGTGCGGCTGTCCTACAATGAGCAGTTCTTC. As protein: CASSLVRLSYNEQFF.

This clonotype was seen ten or more times. V gene TRBV20-1 combines with J gene TRBJ2-7, with D perhaps given as TRBD1 or TRBD2 (6 bases each). V gave up 6 bases and J gave up 5 bases, with 23 bases separating them. Germline V gives CDR1 DFQATT, CDR2 SNEGSKA (reference sequence). This CDR3 comprises 15 residues. In DNA, the CDR3 is TGCAGTGCCGAGGGTGAGGACAGCCGGAGGGACGAGCAGTACTTC. Translation: CSAEGEDSRRDEQYF.

The rearrangement links TRBV7-9 to TRBJ2-3; 13 bases are a match to TRBD2. Germline trimming cut 5 bases from V and 6 bases from J; bases unmatched to any gene: 8. The CDR3 is 16 residues long. Germline values: CDR1 SEHNR, CDR2 FQNEAQ (reference sequence). The CDR3 loop is CASSIPTSGGADTQYF. CDR3 nucleotides: TGTGCCAGCAGCATCCCTACTAGCGGGGGGGCCGATACGCAGTATTTT.

The chain uses TRBV10-3 and TRBJ2-5; D is unclear. The CDR3 sequence is 15 residues long. The V end lost 8 bases, the J end lost 5 bases, and 21 bases lay between the germline ends. Looked up from germline, CDR1 is ENHRY and CDR2 is SYGVKD. The CDR3 bases are TGTGCCATCGAGGCAGCCCAGCCGGGTCTGGAGACCCAGTACTTC. This gives the protein CAIEAAQPGLETQYF.

The chain combines TRBV28 with TRBJ2-3; 7 positions match TRBD1. There are 16 residues in the CDR3. V lost 3 bases, J lost 2 bases, and 8 bases stayed unmatched. Per the germline V gene, CDR1 is MDHEN and CDR2 is SYDVKM. Written as DNA, the CDR3 is TGTGCCAGCAGTTTTTTAGGGGGCCGGTTCACAGATACGCAGTATTTT. It translates to CASSFLGGRFTDTQYF. The full variable domain, its missing parts supplied by reference TRBV28 and TRBJ2-3, is DVKVTQSSRYLVKRTGEKVFLECVQDMDHENMFWYRQDPGLGLRLIYFSYDVKMKEKGDIPEGYSVSREKKERFSLILESASTNQTSMYLCASSFLGGRFTDTQYFGPGTRLTVL.

This clonotype was detected ten times or more. The rearrangement uses TRBV3-1 and TRBJ2-2, with D unresolved. The germline CDR1 and CDR2 sequences are LGHDT and YNNKEL (reference sequence). This CDR3 is 14 amino acids long. V gave up 2 bases and J gave up 7 bases, with 11 bases separating them. The CDR3 DNA is TGTGCCAGCAGCCAAAGGAAGTTGCGCGGGGAGCTGTTTTTT. Translating it yields CASSQRKLRGELFF.

This clonotype was counted between two and nine times. The chain recombines TRBV6-5 with TRBJ1-6; weak D call: TRBD1 (5 bases). This CDR3 is 14 amino acids long. Germline CDR1 is MNHEY and CDR2 is SVGAGI. Trimming pared 6 bases from V and 10 bases from J, leaving 16 bases between. CDR3 bases: TGTGCCAGCAGGCAAGCAGGGTACGACTCACCCCTCCACTTT. Translation: CASRQAGYDSPLHF.

The chain is built from TRBV20-1 and TRBJ2-5; D call uncertain. This CDR3 has 11 residues. V was pared by 6 bases and J by 4 bases, with 9 bases between. Germline loops: CDR1 DFQATT, CDR2 SNEGSKA (reference sequence). CDR3 bases: TGCAGTGCCGTGAGATCAGAGACCCAGTACTTC. This sequence encodes CSAVRSETQYF.

This clonotype was detected a few times. The chain has TRBV2 and TRBJ1-5; 7 bases map to TRBD1. Germline V gives CDR1 SNHLY, CDR2 FYNNEI. The CDR3 contains 15 residues. The V segment lost 8 bases and the J segment 4 bases; nucleotides outside the gene matches: 11. DNA for the CDR3: TGTGCCAGCCGAAGGGCCCGGGACAGAAATCAGCCCCAGCATTTT. Residues: CASRRARDRNQPQHF.

The DNA for the CDR3 is TGTGCCAGCACCCAAAGCCGGGGGGCCGGGGAGCTGTTTTTT. It encodes CASTQSRGAGELFF. This chain connects TRBV7-8 to TRBJ2-2; 7 positions match TRBD2. The CDR3 runs 14 residues. Per the germline V gene, CDR1 is SGHVS and CDR2 is FQNEAQ. Trimming took 7 bases from V and 6 from J; bases not matched to a gene: 8.

This clonotype was seen only once. This rearrangement joins TRBV3-1 to TRBJ2-2; D is undetermined. Germline V gene data show CDR1 as LGHDT and CDR2 as YNNKEL (reference sequence). V gave up 0 bases and J gave up 6 bases, with 11 bases separating them. The CDR3 is made up of 15 amino acids. The CDR3 loop reads CASSQDPGAAGELFF. The CDR3 DNA reads as TGTGCCAGCAGCCAAGATCCTGGAGCCGCCGGGGAGCTGTTTTTT.

V and J are TRBV7-2 and TRBJ2-3, with TRBD2 as a possible D gene (5 bases). The CDR3 is made up of 14 amino acids. Germline loops: CDR1 SGHTA, CDR2 FQGNSA. Trimming stripped 5 bases from V and 6 bases from J, with 15 bases between. The CDR3 loop is CASSPRARGDTQYF. For the CDR3, the DNA is TGTGCCAGCAGCCCCCGGGCCCGCGGGGATACGCAGTATTTT.

This clonotype was detected only a few times. The chain links TRBV29-1 to TRBJ1-2; D is undetermined. Per the germline V gene, CDR1 is SQVTM and CDR2 is ANQGSEA. This CDR3 is 15 amino acids long. Trimming removed 3 bases from V and 5 bases from J, with 19 bases in between. The CDR3 here is CSVESQDRVIYGYTF. CDR3 DNA sequence: TGCAGCGTTGAGTCCCAGGACCGAGTTATATATGGCTACACCTTC. The variable domain in full, with the rest retrieved from reference TRBV29-1 and TRBJ1-2, is SAVISQKPSRDICQRGTSLTIQCQVDSQVTMMFWYRQQPGQSLTLIATANQGSEATYESGFVIDKFPISRPNLTFSTLTVSNMSPEDSSIYLCSVESQDRVIYGYTFGSGTRLTVV.

This rearrangement joins TRBV6-2 or TRBV6-3 to TRBJ2-1; a weak D match, TRBD2 (5 bases). Looked up from germline, CDR1 is MNHEY and CDR2 is SVGEGT. Trimming stripped 7 bases from V and 4 bases from J, with 11 bases between. The CDR3 covers 13 residues. The CDR3 coding sequence is TGTGCCAGCATTACGGGGTGGTACAATGAGCAGTTCTTC. It translates to CASITGWYNEQFF.

This rearrangement joins TRBV27 to TRBJ1-1; D is ambiguous. CDR3 length equals 13 residues. Trimming left V 2 bases short and J 1 base short, with 5 bases between. Germline V gene lookup returns CDR1 MNHEY and CDR2 SMNVEV (reference sequence). The CDR3 region has the DNA TGTGCCAGCAGTTTAAAGCAGAACACTGAAGCTTTCTTT. This sequence encodes CASSLKQNTEAFF.

This chain connects TRBV6-6 to TRBJ2-7; TRBD1 matches at 8 bases. J lost 0 bases, V lost 4 bases, and 2 bases had no gene match. The CDR3 is 14 amino acids. Germline CDR1 is MNHNY and CDR2 is SVGAGI (reference sequence). The CDR3 reads CASSWDRYSYEQYV. The CDR3 nucleotides are TGTGCCAGCAGTTGGGACAGGTACTCCTACGAGCAGTACGTC.

This clonotype was seen ten or more times. CDR3 loop: CASSLAARAVETQYF. The DNA of the CDR3 is TGTGCCAGCAGCTTAGCGGCCCGGGCGGTAGAGACCCAGTACTTC. This chain uses TRBV7-8 with TRBJ2-5; D gene ambiguous. Looked up from germline, CDR1 is SGHVS and CDR2 is FQNEAQ. This CDR3 contains 15 residues. The V gene lost 0 bases and the J gene lost 4 bases, with 12 bases spanning the gap.

This clonotype was counted only a few times. The CDR3 DNA reads as TGTGCCAGCAGCTTTTCGGGGAGGGGCTCTCTTCTCTACAATGAGCAGTTCTTC. This encodes CASSFSGRGSLLYNEQFF. The chain links TRBV5-5 to TRBJ2-1; 7 nucleotides agree with TRBD2. The CDR3 spans 18 residues. Trimming took 2 bases from V and 3 from J; bases not matched to a gene: 14. Germline assignment: CDR1 SGHKS and CDR2 YYEKEE (reference sequence).